This paragraph covers one TCR beta chain sequence. A library of TCRbeta sequences, prepared with unique molecular identifiers, was generated. TCRdb used MiXCR to reprocess the PCR reads, holding one entry per CDR3 protein. The sample records hundreds of thousands of distinct CDR3 sequences, over 15% being singletons. Per germline, CDR1 MDHEN and CDR2 SYDVKM. The V gene lost 3 bases and the J gene lost 7 bases, with 11 bases spanning the gap. This CDR3 has 13 residues. The sample belongs to a study of T-cell reconstitution after alpha-beta-depleted transplantation in children. This clonotype was obtained from a human donor who donated a stem cell graft to a child with acute myeloid leukemia. The rearrangement uses TRBV28 and TRBJ2-3; D call uncertain. The material was PBMCs from the stem cell graft donor, obtained from the stem cell graft. This CDR3 is CASSFPSSHTQYF. CDR3 nucleotide sequence: TGTGCCAGCAGTTTCCCAAGCTCCCATACGCAGTATTTT. Full variable domain (missing parts from reference TRBV28 and TRBJ2-3): DVKVTQSSRYLVKRTGEKVFLECVQDMDHENMFWYRQDPGLGLRLIYFSYDVKMKEKGDIPEGYSVSREKKERFSLILESASTNQTSMYLCASSFPSSHTQYFGPGTRLTVL.